The 3 T cell receptor beta chains listed next were all sequenced from one sample in a study of early T cells in non-severe SARS-CoV-2 infection. TCRdb passed the 5' RACE reads through MiXCR, listing each CDR3 protein once. The sample consists of about 56,000 distinct CDR3 sequences, under 12% of them appearing once. The sequenced sample consisted of whole blood. Receptor source: an adult who was a healthcare worker with PCR-confirmed SARS-CoV-2 infection or an uninfected control (not recorded which).

This clonotype was detected many times. The J gene is TRBJ1-1, the V gene TRBV24-1, with D perhaps TRBD1 (6 bases). There are 14 residues in the CDR3. Germline loops: CDR1 KGHDR, CDR2 SFDVKD. V was pared by 2 bases and J by 7 bases, with 13 bases between. CDR3 region: CATSDSRQDGEAFF. DNA for the CDR3: TGTGCCACCAGTGATTCCCGACAGGACGGTGAAGCTTTCTTT.

In its sample, this clonotype was seen many times. This chain links TRBV27 with TRBJ1-5, with unresolved D. CDR3 length: 15 amino acids. V lost 5 bases and J lost 4, with 15 bases in between. The V gene's germline CDR1 is MNHEY and CDR2 SMNVEV (reference sequence). The CDR3 protein is CASSGGGVSNQPQHF. The CDR3, as DNA: TGTGCCAGCAGTGGTGGAGGTGTTAGTAATCAGCCCCAGCATTTT.

The chain uses TRBV10-3 and TRBJ1-4; D ambiguous. Germline CDR1 ENHRY, CDR2 SYGVKD. V was trimmed by 0 bases and J by 11 bases, leaving 13 bases between them. The CDR3 has 14 residues. CDR3 DNA sequence: TGTGCCATCAGTGAGTCGGGAGCTATTCGGAAACTGTTTTTT. It is translated as CAISESGAIRKLFF.